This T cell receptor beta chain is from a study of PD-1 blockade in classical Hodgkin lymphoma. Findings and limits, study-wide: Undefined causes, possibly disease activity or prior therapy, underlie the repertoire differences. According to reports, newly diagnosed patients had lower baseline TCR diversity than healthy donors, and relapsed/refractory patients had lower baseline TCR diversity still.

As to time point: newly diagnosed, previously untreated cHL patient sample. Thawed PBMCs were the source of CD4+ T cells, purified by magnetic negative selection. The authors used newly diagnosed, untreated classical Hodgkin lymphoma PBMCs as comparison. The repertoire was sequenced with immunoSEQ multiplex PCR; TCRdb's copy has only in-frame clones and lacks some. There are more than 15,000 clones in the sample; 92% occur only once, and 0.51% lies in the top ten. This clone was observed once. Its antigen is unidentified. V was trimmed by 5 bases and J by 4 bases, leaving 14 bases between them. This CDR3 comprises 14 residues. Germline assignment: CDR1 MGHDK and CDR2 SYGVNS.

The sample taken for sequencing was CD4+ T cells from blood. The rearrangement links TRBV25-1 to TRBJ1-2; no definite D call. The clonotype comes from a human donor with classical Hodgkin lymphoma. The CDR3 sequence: CASSLTTNVYGYTF. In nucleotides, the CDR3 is TGTGCCAGCAGTCTAACGACCAACGTCTATGGCTACACCTTC.